This entry lists 12 T cell receptor beta chains sequenced from one sample in a study of sequential checkpoint blockade in melanoma. Libraries were prepared by immunoSEQ multiplex PCR; TCRdb keeps only in-frame clonotypes and omits some of them. The sample contains over 10,000 clones, roughly three quarters of which appear only once. The treatment here: randomized to nivolumab then ipilimumab (arm A) or the reverse (arm B). The source material was CD8+ T cells sorted from blood (inferred from file names), sampled from a patient given nivolumab and ipilimumab in sequence. The receptor source for this set is a human patient with melanoma. Some clones in this sample may be carry-over from other donors' samples.

The J gene is TRBJ2-5, the V gene TRBV5-1; TRBD2 aligns across 7 bases. With V trimmed by 4 bases and J by 0 bases, 6 bases remained unmatched. The CDR3 extends over 15 amino acids. Germline V lookup: CDR1 SGHRS, CDR2 YFSETQ. The CDR3 is CASSGGTTHQETQYF. The CDR3 DNA follows: TGCGCCAGCAGCGGAGGGACTACCCACCAAGAGACCCAGTACTTC.

V usage is TRBV27 and J usage is TRBJ2-5, with 9 nucleotides matching TRBD2. J was trimmed by 1 base and V by 5 bases; bases with no gene match: 8. The CDR3 has 16 amino acids. CDR1 is MNHEY and CDR2 is SMNVEV in the germline V gene (reference sequence). CDR3 sequence reads: CASSPRLAEIQETQYF. CDR3 nucleotide sequence: TGTGCCAGCAGTCCACGACTAGCGGAAATCCAAGAGACCCAGTACTTC.

This chain connects TRBV14 to TRBJ2-7; D may be TRBD1 (5 bases). The CDR3 length is 15 residues. The V gene lost 1 base and the J gene lost 2 bases, with 12 bases spanning the gap. The V gene's germline CDR1 is SGHDN and CDR2 FVKESK. Here the CDR3 DNA reads TGTGCCAGCAGCCAAGGATCAGGGTTCGCCTACGAGCAGTACTTC. Translating gives CASSQGSGFAYEQYF.

The chain recombines TRBV27 with TRBJ2-7; D may be TRBD2 (7 bases). With 5 bases removed from V and 2 bases from J, the gap between germline ends came to 19 bases. CDR3 length: 16 amino acids. The germline gives CDR1 MNHEY, CDR2 SMNVEV (reference sequence). The CDR3 coding sequence is TGTGCCAGCAGTCCCCCCGGACCGGGGGGCCCCTACGAGCAGTACTTC. Translation: CASSPPGPGGPYEQYF.

The chain has TRBV28 and TRBJ1-5; D remains ambiguous. The CDR3 has 16 residues. Trimming shortened V by 3 bases and J by 0 bases, and 12 bases separated the two germline ends. The germline V gene encodes CDR1 MDHEN and CDR2 SYDVKM. For the CDR3, the DNA is TGTGCCAGCAGTTTTCGAACACCTTCTAGCAATCAGCCCCAGCATTTT. Amino acid sequence: CASSFRTPSSNQPQHF.

This clone is medium-sized. V usage is TRBV6-4 and J usage is TRBJ1-6, with D maybe TRBD1 (6 bases). There are 20 residues in the CDR3. Germline CDR1 is MRHNA and CDR2 is SNTAGT. Trimming removed 10 bases from V and 2 bases from J, with 30 bases in between. The CDR3 DNA reads as TGTGCCAAAACATTATCCTCATTAAAACCGGGGGGCGCCTATAATTCACCCCTCCACTTT. Translated, it gives CAKTLSSLKPGGAYNSPLHF.

This sequence joins TRBV7-9 and TRBJ2-7, with 8 bases fitting TRBD1. V shed 5 bases and J 5 bases; nucleotides not matched to a gene: 14. The CDR3 runs to 16 residues. The V gene's germline CDR1 is SEHNR and CDR2 FQNEAQ (reference sequence). In DNA form, the CDR3 reads TGTGCCAGCAGCACCTCCCGACCCAGGGGGCTCAACGAGCAGTACTTC. Protein product: CASSTSRPRGLNEQYF.

The chain uses TRBV2 and TRBJ1-2; TRBD1 might be the D (5 bases). Trimming removed 10 bases at V and 2 bases at J, with 11 bases between. The CDR3 runs 12 residues. Germline CDR1 SNHLY, CDR2 FYNNEI. CDR3: CAITTENYGYTF. In nucleotides, the CDR3 is TGTGCCATCACGACAGAGAACTATGGCTACACCTTC.

The CDR3 protein is CAWSVLAGKRDGYTF. CDR3 nucleotides: TGTGCCTGGAGTGTACTGGCAGGGAAAAGGGATGGCTACACCTTC. The J gene is TRBJ1-2, the V gene TRBV30, with a possible D match to TRBD1 (5 bases). The CDR3 is made up of 15 amino acids. Trimming took off 0 bases at V and 6 bases at J, with 17 bases between the two ends. Germline CDR1 GTSNPN, CDR2 SVGIG (reference sequence).

The chain has TRBV7-9 and TRBJ1-2; the D is unclear. The length of the CDR3 is 16 residues. The germline V and J ends were trimmed by 0 bases and 0 bases, with 11 bases remaining between them. Germline V lookup: CDR1 SEHNR, CDR2 FQNEAQ (reference sequence). The CDR3 sequence is CASSLAVRASNYGYTF. The CDR3 DNA follows: TGTGCCAGCAGCTTAGCGGTGAGGGCTTCTAACTATGGCTACACCTTC.

The chain uses TRBV7-3 and TRBJ2-3; 9 positions agree with TRBD2. V lost 6 bases and J lost 0; bases outside the gene matches: 4. Per the germline V gene, CDR1 is SGHTA and CDR2 is FQGTGA. CDR3 length: 15 amino acids. The CDR3 sequence is CASSLSGGSTDTQYF. DNA of the CDR3: TGTGCCAGCAGTCTTAGCGGGGGCAGCACAGATACGCAGTATTTT.

This clone has more than one count but fewer than ten. The rearrangement links TRBV27 to TRBJ1-1; D remains ambiguous. V lost 3 bases, J lost 3 bases, and 14 bases lay in between. Per the germline V gene, CDR1 is MNHEY and CDR2 is SMNVEV (reference sequence). The CDR3 runs to 15 residues. In DNA, the CDR3 is TGTGCCAGCAGTTTGGAGGCCCTCGCGGACACTGAAGCTTTCTTT. It is translated as CASSLEALADTEAFF.